This note documents a single TCR beta chain sequence. Constant-segment primers and 5'RACE yielded cDNA libraries for TCR alpha and TCR beta, each carrying sample barcodes and UMIs. From the 5' RACE reads, TCRdb called clonotypes with MiXCR, one entry per CDR3 protein. This table holds over 300,000 distinct CDR3 sequences, more than 20% found once. This specimen belongs to a study of T-cell memory formation after mild COVID-19. CDR1 and CDR2 from the germline V gene are DFQATT and SNEGSKA (reference sequence). V was clipped by 5 bases and J by 8 bases, with 22 bases between them. The CDR3 totals 15 residues.

Sequencing was done on a sample of PBMCs or a T cell subset sorted from them (not recorded which). This TCR was sampled from a man between 18 and 35 years old who had mild COVID-19 (a few samples of this study predate the infection). Cell type and time point are not known. The genes are TRBV20-1 and TRBJ2-1; D may be TRBD2 (6 bases). The CDR3, as DNA: TGCAGTGCTTCTGAAGCCAGCGGGCCTGGTGATGAGCAGTTCTTC. Amino acid sequence: CSASEASGPGDEQFF.